One and the same sample provided the 2 T cell receptor beta chains below, sequenced in a study of cytomegalovirus exposure and HLA in healthy donors. Assay used: immunoSEQ multiplex PCR; TCRdb lists only in-frame clones, some missing. Of 130,000 to 150,000 clones listed, 86% were seen once; the top ten hold less than 3.5%. Sequencing was performed on PBMCs. Receptors originate from a man younger than 30 in good health and CMV-seronegative.

This chain connects TRBV9 to TRBJ1-2; 7 nucleotides agree with TRBD1. Losses at the gene ends were 0 bases for V and 3 bases for J; bases not matched to a gene: 11. Germline lookup yields CDR1 SGDLS and CDR2 YYNGEE. CDR3 length: 17 amino acids. CDR3 in DNA: TGTGCCAGCAGCGTAGATTGGGAGACAGGGAACTACTATGGCTACACCTTC. Residues: CASSVDWETGNYYGYTF.

This clone was detected only once. The V gene is TRBV5-1, the J gene TRBJ2-7, with 7 bases aligning to TRBD2. Germline lookup yields CDR1 SGHRS and CDR2 YFSETQ. The CDR3 has 15 residues. Losses at the gene ends were 0 bases for V and 2 bases for J; bases not matched to a gene: 5. The CDR3 protein is CASSLGTSVTYEQYF. The CDR3, as DNA: TGCGCCAGCAGCTTGGGCACTAGCGTGACCTACGAGCAGTACTTC.